These 2 T cell receptor beta chains were all obtained from the same sample, sequenced in a study of beta chain features in type 1 diabetes. Every isolated RNA sample was fully reverse transcribed, so sequencing captured expressed TCRB transcripts. The data were produced by immunoSEQ multiplex PCR, yet TCRdb's version contains in-frame clones alone and is incomplete. The sample includes approximately 170,000 clones, about 9.8% of them seen just once. The specimen sequenced was central memory CD4+ T cells from blood. Receptors originate from a young woman in good health.

The CDR3, as DNA: TGTGCCAGCAGCCGAGGACAGGGGGCGAACACTGAAGCTTTCTTT. Protein product: CASSRGQGANTEAFF. This sequence joins TRBV4-2 and TRBJ1-1; 11 nucleotides line up with TRBD1. Trimming removed 4 bases from V and 1 base from J; junction bases left unmatched: 2. The germline V gene has CDR1 LGHNA and CDR2 YNFKEQ. The length of the CDR3 is 15 residues.

The chain has TRBV11-2 and TRBJ2-2; perhaps TRBD1 as D (5 bases). Looked up from germline, CDR1 is SGHAT and CDR2 is FQNNGV. This CDR3 region has 13 residues. The V end lost 6 bases, the J end lost 6 bases, and 11 bases lay between the germline ends. This CDR3 reads CASSPGQAGELFF. The DNA for the CDR3 is TGTGCCAGCAGTCCAGGGCAAGCCGGGGAGCTGTTTTTT.